This entry lists 7 T cell receptor beta chains sequenced from one sample in a study of regulatory T cells in long-lasting Graves disease. Time point given: newly diagnosed GD, antithyroid drugs for less than 3 months. Extracted PBMC RNA gave rise to the TCR library. Arm-PCR of CDR3 regions and iRepertoire HTBI primers were used to build TCR beta libraries. TCRdb re-derived calls from the multiplex PCR reads in MiXCR, one entry per CDR3 protein. The sample includes approximately 360,000 distinct CDR3 sequences, about 10% seen only once; the top ten take approximately 17%. The data were also submitted as part of a second study, on T cells in Graves' hyperthyroidism and ophthalmopathy.

The sequencing used peripheral blood mononuclear cells (PBMCs), collected at new diagnosis, from a patient treated with antithyroid drugs. These receptors came from a woman aged 18-29 years with Graves disease.

This clonotype was seen more than once but under ten times. This rearrangement joins TRBV14 to TRBJ2-7; D may be TRBD2 (6 bases). Trimming took off 1 base at V and 2 bases at J, with 12 bases between the two ends. The CDR3 is 15 residues long. Germline assignment: CDR1 SGHDN and CDR2 FVKESK. DNA of the CDR3: TGTGCCAGCAGCCAAGTGGGGGGTAAGACCTACGAGCAGTACTTC. Its protein product is CASSQVGGKTYEQYF. The variable domain in full, with the rest retrieved from reference TRBV14 and TRBJ2-7, is EAGVTQFPSHSVIEKGQTVTLRCDPISGHDNLYWYRRVMGKEIKFLLHFVKESKQDESGMPNNRFLAERTGGTYSTLKVQPAELEDSGVYFCASSQVGGKTYEQYFGPGTRLTVT.

At least ten counts were recorded for this clonotype. The CDR3 reads CASSATVGPRYGYTF. The CDR3 DNA sequence: TGTGCCAGCAGTGCAACGGTGGGACCGCGCTATGGCTACACCTTC. The V call is TRBV2, the J call TRBJ1-2, with D possibly TRBD1 on 5 matching bases. The ends were cut back, 4 bases at V and 4 bases at J, with 16 bases in the middle. Germline V gene data show CDR1 as SNHLY and CDR2 as FYNNEI. CDR3 length: 15 amino acids.

This sequence joins TRBV30 and TRBJ2-1, with D possibly called TRBD1 or TRBD2 (5 bases each). CDR3 length: 14 residues. V was pared by 2 bases and J by 7 bases, with 15 bases between. CDR1 and CDR2 (germline): GTSNPN, SVGIG (reference sequence). The CDR3 DNA follows: TGTGCCTGGAGTACGGGACCGCTGGGGAATGAGCAGTTCTTC. This gives the protein CAWSTGPLGNEQFF.

This clonotype was observed many times. One end of the junction is discordant with germline, which a read error may explain. This sequence joins TRBV20-1 and TRBJ2-3; D ambiguous. There are 11 residues in the CDR3. From germline, CDR1 is DFQATT and CDR2 SNEGSKA (reference sequence). CDR3 bases: TGCAGTGCAGTCTATAAATTGGAATGGGTTTTT. Translated, it gives CSAVYKLEWVF.

This clonotype came up many times. CDR3: CASSLVGLPNQPQHF. The CDR3, as DNA: TGTGCCAGCAGCTTGGTCGGCCTCCCCAATCAGCCCCAGCATTTT. This sequence joins TRBV5-5 and TRBJ1-5; D gene ambiguous. Trimming took 0 bases from V and 3 from J, leaving 10 bases between them. The CDR3 extends over 15 amino acids. Germline CDR1 and CDR2: SGHKS and YYEKEE (reference sequence).

This clonotype has at least ten counts. V usage is TRBV6-2 or TRBV6-3 and J usage is TRBJ1-1; TRBD1 is a possible D gene (5 bases). Trimming cost V 6 bases and J 3 bases, with 17 bases left between them. The CDR3 loop spans 15 amino acids. Per the germline V gene, CDR1 is MNHEY and CDR2 is SVGEGT. In DNA form, the CDR3 reads TGTGCCAGCAGGCTTATGGGGGGGATCGACACTGAAGCTTTCTTT. Encoded protein: CASRLMGGIDTEAFF.

J is TRBJ2-3 and V is TRBV11-2, with a tentative D call TRBD1 (6 bases). This CDR3 has 13 amino acids. V was pared by 5 bases and J by 7 bases, with 13 bases between. The germline CDR1 and CDR2 sequences are SGHAT and FQNNGV. CDR3 sequence reads: CASSVDRRNTQYF. The CDR3 nucleotides read TGTGCCAGCAGCGTCGACAGGAGAAATACGCAGTATTTT.